This T cell receptor beta chain was documented in a study of B cell selection in AIRE deficiency. The sorted conventional CD4 T cells were gated as CD4+CD127+. The assay was immunoSEQ multiplex PCR, and TCRdb's table has in-frame clones only and misses some. The sample carries fewer than 30,000 clones, around 97% recorded once. V lost 3 bases, J lost 5 bases, and 3 bases stayed unmatched. Germline CDR1 and CDR2: SGHRS and YFSETQ. The CDR3 spans 14 residues. This clonotype was obtained from a human donor with AIRE deficiency. Material: conventional CD4+ T cells sorted from PBMCs. V gene TRBV5-1 combines with J gene TRBJ2-2, with 8 bases matching TRBD1. The CDR3 nucleotides are TGCGCCAGCAGCTGGGGACAGGAGACCGGGGAGCTGTTTTTT. It codes for CASSWGQETGELFF.